Listed below are T cell receptor beta chains from one sample, sequenced in a study of blood T cell repertoires in COVID-19. Only in-frame clones appear in the TCRdb table, and some are missing; sequencing was by immunoSEQ multiplex PCR. The profile shows about 250,000 clones, around four fifths of them singletons. The specimen was peripheral blood. The receptors were sampled from a middle-aged man with active or convalescent COVID-19. Each CDR3 is given with its conserved first and last residue. A D gene is named only where the DNA matches it firmly. Part of the rows lack a size; the others show once, few, many or a class for expanded clones.

D gene: -; V gene: TRBV5-6; clone size: -; J gene: TRBJ1-1; CDR3 protein: CASSFFGQGKAFF; CDR3 DNA: TGTGCCAGCAGCTTTTTCGGTCAGGGAAAAGCTTTCTTT
D gene: TRBD1; V gene: TRBV12-3/TRBV12-4; clone size: -; J gene: TRBJ1-5; CDR3 protein: CASSSGQRQPQHF; CDR3 DNA: TGTGCCAGCAGTTCGGGACAGCGTCAGCCCCAGCATTTT
D gene: -; V gene: TRBV9; clone size: -; J gene: TRBJ2-1; CDR3 protein: CASSVAPGVGYNEQFF; CDR3 DNA: TGTGCCAGCAGCGTAGCGCCGGGGGTAGGATACAATGAGCAGTTCTTC
D gene: -; V gene: TRBV7-2; clone size: -; J gene: TRBJ2-7; CDR3 protein: CASSLAGVSYEQYF; CDR3 DNA: TGTGCCAGCAGCTTAGCAGGGGTCAGCTACGAGCAGTACTTC
D gene: TRBD2; V gene: TRBV29-1; clone size: -; J gene: TRBJ2-1; CDR3 protein: CSAGGRGPASSYNEQFF; CDR3 DNA: TGCAGCGCCGGCGGGAGGGGCCCCGCGAGCTCCTACAATGAGCAGTTCTTC
D gene: -; V gene: TRBV21-1; clone size: -; J gene: TRBJ1-5; CDR3 protein: CASSRDLGQARQPQHF; CDR3 DNA: TGTGCCAGCAGCAGAGACCTTGGACAGGCCCGGCAGCCCCAGCATTTT
D gene: TRBD1; V gene: TRBV24-1; clone size: -; J gene: TRBJ2-7; CDR3 protein: CATSDRPGQGIYEQYF; CDR3 DNA: TGTGCCACCAGTGACCGGCCGGGACAGGGGATCTACGAGCAGTACTTC
D gene: -; V gene: TRBV14; clone size: -; J gene: TRBJ1-2; CDR3 protein: CASSPGTKYGYTF; CDR3 DNA: TGTGCCAGCAGCCCCGGGACAAAATATGGCTACACCTTC
D gene: TRBD2; V gene: TRBV4-1; clone size: -; J gene: TRBJ2-2; CDR3 protein: CASSSKREGGSGELFF; CDR3 DNA: TGCGCCAGCAGCTCGAAGCGGGAGGGCGGCAGCGGGGAGCTGTTTTTT
D gene: -; V gene: TRBV2; clone size: -; J gene: TRBJ2-7; CDR3 protein: CASSEEGGISYEQYF; CDR3 DNA: TGTGCCAGCAGTGAAGAGGGGGGGATCTCCTACGAGCAGTACTTC
D gene: TRBD2; V gene: TRBV6-9; clone size: -; J gene: TRBJ2-1; CDR3 protein: CASSGGTSGKVAYNEQFF; CDR3 DNA: TGTGCCAGCAGTGGGGGGACTAGCGGGAAGGTCGCCTACAATGAGCAGTTCTTC
D gene: TRBD2; V gene: TRBV5-4; clone size: -; J gene: TRBJ2-2; CDR3 protein: CASSGWDYLKNTGELFF; CDR3 DNA: TGTGCCAGCAGCGGGTGGGACTACCTAAAGAACACCGGGGAGCTGTTTTTT
D gene: -; V gene: TRBV21-1; clone size: -; J gene: TRBJ1-1; CDR3 protein: CASAAGGRDTEAFF; CDR3 DNA: TGTGCCAGTGCCGCCGGGGGTCGGGACACTGAAGCTTTCTTT
D gene: TRBD1; V gene: TRBV3-1/TRBV3-2; clone size: -; J gene: TRBJ2-2; CDR3 protein: CASSQDSCRGYTGELFF; CDR3 DNA: TGTGCCAGCAGCCAAGATTCTTGCAGGGGGTACACCGGGGAGCTGTTTTTT
D gene: -; V gene: TRBV6-2/TRBV6-3; clone size: -; J gene: TRBJ2-1; CDR3 protein: CASSPPDRPQQFF; CDR3 DNA: TGTGCCAGCAGCCCTCCCGACAGGCCGCAGCAGTTCTTC
D gene: TRBD1; V gene: TRBV7-2; clone size: -; J gene: TRBJ1-1; CDR3 protein: CASCPRGTGGGTEAFF; CDR3 DNA: TGTGCCAGCTGTCCTAGAGGGACAGGGGGCGGCACTGAAGCTTTCTTT
D gene: TRBD2; V gene: TRBV5-1; clone size: -; J gene: TRBJ2-1; CDR3 protein: CASSALAGGPQFF; CDR3 DNA: TGCGCCAGCAGCGCCCTAGCGGGAGGACCGCAGTTCTTC
D gene: -; V gene: TRBV11-3; clone size: -; J gene: TRBJ2-1; CDR3 protein: CASSFRTGSSYNEQFF; CDR3 DNA: TGTGCCAGCAGCTTTAGAACGGGGAGCTCCTACAATGAGCAGTTCTTC
D gene: TRBD1; V gene: TRBV19; clone size: -; J gene: TRBJ1-2; CDR3 protein: CASSADRGLGYTF; CDR3 DNA: TGTGCCAGTAGTGCGGACAGGGGGCTGGGGTACACCTTC
D gene: -; V gene: TRBV11-2; clone size: many; J gene: TRBJ1-2; CDR3 protein: CASSLNQGLNENHTF; CDR3 DNA: TGTGCCAGCAGCTTAAATCAGGGCCTCAACGAAAACCACACCTTC
D gene: TRBD1; V gene: TRBV9; clone size: -; J gene: TRBJ1-4; CDR3 protein: CASSAQGASSEKLFF; CDR3 DNA: TGTGCCAGCAGCGCTCAGGGGGCAAGTAGTGAAAAACTGTTTTTT
D gene: TRBD1; V gene: TRBV19; clone size: -; J gene: TRBJ1-1; CDR3 protein: CASRDRDWDTEAFF; CDR3 DNA: TGTGCCAGTAGGGACAGGGATTGGGACACTGAAGCTTTCTTT
D gene: -; V gene: TRBV6-1; clone size: -; J gene: TRBJ1-3; CDR3 protein: CASSEGYRDSGNTIYF; CDR3 DNA: TGTGCCAGCAGTGAAGGATACAGGGACTCTGGAAACACCATATATTTT
D gene: TRBD1; V gene: TRBV19; clone size: -; J gene: TRBJ2-1; CDR3 protein: CASSIRGRVVEQFF; CDR3 DNA: TGTGCCAGTAGTATAAGGGGGCGCGTGGTTGAGCAGTTCTTC
D gene: TRBD2; V gene: TRBV7-3; clone size: once; J gene: TRBJ2-1; CDR3 protein: CASSLKAGGIDEQFF; CDR3 DNA: TGTGCCAGCAGCTTAAAAGCGGGAGGGATCGATGAGCAGTTCTTC
D gene: TRBD2; V gene: TRBV30; clone size: -; J gene: TRBJ2-2; CDR3 protein: CAWAQSGSKGGELFF; CDR3 DNA: TGTGCCTGGGCCCAAAGCGGGAGCAAGGGCGGGGAGCTGTTTTTT
D gene: TRBD1; V gene: TRBV5-6; clone size: -; J gene: TRBJ2-3; CDR3 protein: CASSLDRGITDTQYF; CDR3 DNA: TGTGCCAGCAGCCTGGACAGGGGGATCACAGATACGCAGTATTTT
D gene: TRBD1; V gene: TRBV6-2/TRBV6-3; clone size: -; J gene: TRBJ1-2; CDR3 protein: CASSLDRSRYGYTF; CDR3 DNA: TGTGCCAGCAGTTTGGACAGGTCTCGATATGGCTACACCTTC
D gene: -; V gene: TRBV19; clone size: once; J gene: TRBJ2-3; CDR3 protein: CASSPTSSTDTQYF; CDR3 DNA: TGTGCCAGTAGCCCCACTTCGTCCACAGATACGCAGTATTTT
D gene: -; V gene: TRBV7-3; clone size: -; J gene: TRBJ2-3; CDR3 protein: CASSSSDTQYF; CDR3 DNA: -
D gene: -; V gene: TRBV12-3/TRBV12-4; clone size: few; J gene: TRBJ1-3; CDR3 protein: CASSQSGNTIYF; CDR3 DNA: TGTGCCAGCAGTCAATCTGGAAACACCATATATTTT
D gene: -; V gene: TRBV30; clone size: once; J gene: TRBJ1-2; CDR3 protein: CAWSRSGNGYTF; CDR3 DNA: TGTGCCTGGAGTAGGTCAGGGAATGGCTACACCTTC
D gene: -; V gene: TRBV10-3; clone size: -; J gene: TRBJ2-3; CDR3 protein: CAISESEKDTQYF; CDR3 DNA: TGTGCCATCAGTGAGTCGGAGAAAGATACGCAGTATTTT
D gene: -; V gene: TRBV13; clone size: -; J gene: TRBJ2-5; CDR3 protein: CASSLAVQETQYF; CDR3 DNA: TGTGCCAGCAGCTTAGCAGTCCAAGAGACCCAGTACTTC
D gene: -; V gene: TRBV2; clone size: -; J gene: TRBJ2-7; CDR3 protein: CASSDDTNDEQYF; CDR3 DNA: TGTGCCAGCAGTGATGATACTAACGACGAGCAGTACTTC
D gene: -; V gene: TRBV3-1/TRBV3-2; clone size: once; J gene: TRBJ2-4; CDR3 protein: CASSLDRDNKNIQYF; CDR3 DNA: TGTGCCAGCAGCCTCGACCGGGACAACAAAAACATTCAGTACTTC
D gene: TRBD1; V gene: TRBV19; clone size: -; J gene: TRBJ1-5; CDR3 protein: CASSERTGSQPQHF; CDR3 DNA: TGTGCCAGTAGTGAAAGGACAGGAAGCCAGCCCCAGCATTTT
D gene: TRBD2; V gene: TRBV7-2; clone size: -; J gene: TRBJ2-3; CDR3 protein: CASGLDGGAVLADTQYF; CDR3 DNA: TGTGCCAGCGGTCTCGACGGGGGGGCCGTGCTGGCAGATACGCAGTATTTT
D gene: TRBD1; V gene: TRBV19; clone size: -; J gene: TRBJ1-4; CDR3 protein: CASSETGGRIEKLFF; CDR3 DNA: TGTGCCAGTAGCGAAACAGGGGGCAGAATTGAAAAACTGTTTTTT